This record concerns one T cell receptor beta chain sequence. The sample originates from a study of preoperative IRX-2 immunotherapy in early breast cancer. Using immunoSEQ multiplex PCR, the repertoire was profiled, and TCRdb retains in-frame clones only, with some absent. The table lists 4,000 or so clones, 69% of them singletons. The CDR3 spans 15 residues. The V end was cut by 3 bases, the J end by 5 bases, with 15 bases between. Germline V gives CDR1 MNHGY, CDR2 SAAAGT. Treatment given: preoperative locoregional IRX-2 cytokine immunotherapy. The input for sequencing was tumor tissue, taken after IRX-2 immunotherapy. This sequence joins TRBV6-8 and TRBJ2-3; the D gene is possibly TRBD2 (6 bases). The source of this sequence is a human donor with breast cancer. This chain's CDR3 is CASSYQASVGDTQYF. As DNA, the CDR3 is TGTGCCAGCAGTTATCAAGCTAGCGTCGGAGATACGCAGTATTTT.